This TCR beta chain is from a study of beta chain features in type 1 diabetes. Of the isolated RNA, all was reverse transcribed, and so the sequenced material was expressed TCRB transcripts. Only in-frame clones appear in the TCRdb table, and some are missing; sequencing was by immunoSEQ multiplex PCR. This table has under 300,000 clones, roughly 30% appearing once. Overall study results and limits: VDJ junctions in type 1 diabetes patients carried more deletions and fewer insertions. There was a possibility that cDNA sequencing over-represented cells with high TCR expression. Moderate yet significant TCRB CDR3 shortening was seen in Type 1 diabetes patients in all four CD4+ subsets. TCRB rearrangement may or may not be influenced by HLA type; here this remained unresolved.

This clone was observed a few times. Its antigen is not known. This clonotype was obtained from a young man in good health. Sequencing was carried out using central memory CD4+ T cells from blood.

Written as DNA, the CDR3 is TGTGCCAGCAGAAAGGGGATGAACACTGAAGCTTTCTTT. It specifies CASRKGMNTEAFF. J is TRBJ1-1 and V is TRBV7-6, with D possibly being TRBD1 (5 bases). From germline, CDR1 is SGHVS and CDR2 FNYEAQ. This CDR3 comprises 13 residues. The V end lost 6 bases, the J end lost 0 bases, and 8 bases lay between the germline ends.